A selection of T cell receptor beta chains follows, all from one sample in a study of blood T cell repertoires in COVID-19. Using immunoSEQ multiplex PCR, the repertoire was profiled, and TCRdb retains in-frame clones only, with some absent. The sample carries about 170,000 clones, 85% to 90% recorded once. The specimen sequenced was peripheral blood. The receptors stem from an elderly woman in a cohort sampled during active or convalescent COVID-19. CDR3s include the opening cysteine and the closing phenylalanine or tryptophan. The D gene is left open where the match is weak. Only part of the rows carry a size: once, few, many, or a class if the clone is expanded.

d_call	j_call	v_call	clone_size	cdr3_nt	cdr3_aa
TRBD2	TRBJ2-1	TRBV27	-	TGTGCCAGCAGTGGTGCGGGAGGCCCGGGGGGCAATGAGCAGTTCTTC	CASSGAGGPGGNEQFF
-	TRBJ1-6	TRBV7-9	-	TGTGCCAGCAGCGCGACAGTTTATAATTCACCCCTCCACTTT	CASSATVYNSPLHF
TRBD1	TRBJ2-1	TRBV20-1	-	TGCAGTGCTAGTCCTGACAGGGGTGCCCCCAACAATGAGCAGTTCTTC	CSASPDRGAPNNEQFF
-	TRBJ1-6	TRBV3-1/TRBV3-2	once	TGTGCCAGCAGAGGCAGGAGGGAAAATTCACCCCTCCACTTT	CASRGRRENSPLHF
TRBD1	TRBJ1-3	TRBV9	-	TGTGCCAGCAGCCCGGCAGGGGGAGTTGGAAACACCATATATTTT	CASSPAGGVGNTIYF
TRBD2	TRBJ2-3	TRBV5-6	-	TGTGCCAGCAGCATCCGACTAGCGGGGGGGATTGTAGATACGCAGTATTTT	CASSIRLAGGIVDTQYF
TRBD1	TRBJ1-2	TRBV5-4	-	TGTGCCAGCAGCTGGACAGGGGGTAGCTATGGCTACACCTTC	CASSWTGGSYGYTF
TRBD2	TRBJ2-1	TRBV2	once	TGTGCCAGCGGGGATAGCGGGACCTACAATGAGCAGTTCTTC	CASGDSGTYNEQFF
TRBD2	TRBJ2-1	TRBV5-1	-	TGCGCCAGCAGCACCGACCTAGCGGGCGGCTACAATGAGCAGTTCTTC	CASSTDLAGGYNEQFF
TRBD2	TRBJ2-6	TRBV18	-	TGTGCCAGCTCACCAATCGGGGGGTCTGGGGCCAACGTCCTGACTTTC	CASSPIGGSGANVLTF
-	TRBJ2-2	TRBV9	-	TGTGCCAGCAGCGAATCGACTAGACACACCGGGGAGCTGTTTTTT	CASSESTRHTGELFF
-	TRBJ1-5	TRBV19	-	TGTGCCAGTAGTATGGGACAATATCAGCCCCAGCATTTT	CASSMGQYQPQHF
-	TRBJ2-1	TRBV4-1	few	TGCGCCAGCAGCCAAGATTTGACTAATGAGCAGTTCTTC	CASSQDLTNEQFF
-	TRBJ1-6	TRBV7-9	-	TGTGCCAGCAGCGCTTTGGGGCTTTCACCCCTCCACTTT	CASSALGLSPLHF
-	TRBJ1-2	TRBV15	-	TGTGCCACCAGCCCAGGGCCTCGGAACTATGGCTACACCTTC	CATSPGPRNYGYTF
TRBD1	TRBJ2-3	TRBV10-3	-	TGTGCCATCAGTGAGGGGGACAGGGCGTCCACAGATACGCAGTATTTT	CAISEGDRASTDTQYF
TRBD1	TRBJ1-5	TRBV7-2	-	TGTGCCAGCAGTTGGACAGGGGATCAGCCCCAGCATTTT	CASSWTGDQPQHF
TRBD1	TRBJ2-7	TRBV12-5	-	TGTGCTAGTGGTCCCCGGGACAGTGTCTCCTACGAGCAGTACTTC	CASGPRDSVSYEQYF
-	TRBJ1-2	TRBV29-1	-	TGCAGCGCCGGGCGCGGACTCGACTATGGCTACACCTTC	CSAGRGLDYGYTF
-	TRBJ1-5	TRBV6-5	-	TGTGCCAGCAGGCAGGGGTACAGCAATCAGCCCCAGCATTTT	CASRQGYSNQPQHF
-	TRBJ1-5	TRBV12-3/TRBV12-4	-	TGTGCCAGCAGTCTGTCGGGGGGACCCCAGCATTTT	CASSLSGGPQHF
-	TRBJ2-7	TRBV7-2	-	TGTGCCAGCAGCTTAGCCGTCCTCGCGTACGAGCAGTACTTC	CASSLAVLAYEQYF
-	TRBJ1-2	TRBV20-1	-	TGCAGTGCTAGAGGAAGCTTCGGCTACACCTTC	CSARGSFGYTF
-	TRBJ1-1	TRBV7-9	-	TGTGCCAGCAGCTTAGCGCTGGGAGGGGATGGCTACACTGAAGCTTTCTTT	CASSLALGGDGYTEAFF
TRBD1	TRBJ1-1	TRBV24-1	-	TGTGCCACCAGGGGGACAGGGCCCGACGACACTGAAGCTTTCTTT	CATRGTGPDDTEAFF
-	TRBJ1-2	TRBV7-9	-	TGTGCCAGCAGCTTGGACACCTATGGCTACACCTTC	CASSLDTYGYTF
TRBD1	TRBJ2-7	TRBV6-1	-	TGTGCCAGCAGTGAGACAGGGTGGGAGCAGTACTTC	CASSETGWEQYF
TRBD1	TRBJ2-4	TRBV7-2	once	TGTGCCAGCAGCAACACCGGGACAGGGGTACACATTCAGTACTTC	CASSNTGTGVHIQYF
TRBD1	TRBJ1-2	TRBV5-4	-	TGTGCCAGCAGCTTGGGTGGGGGACAGGGCGCTAACTATGGCTACACCTTC	CASSLGGGQGANYGYTF
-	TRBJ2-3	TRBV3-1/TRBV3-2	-	TGTGCCAGCAGCCTGCCGGGGGCAGATACGCAGTATTTT	CASSLPGADTQYF
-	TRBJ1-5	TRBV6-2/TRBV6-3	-	TGTGCCAGCAGACCTCTTACAGGGAAGTCCAATCAGCCCCAGCATTTT	CASRPLTGKSNQPQHF
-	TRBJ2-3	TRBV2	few	TGTGCCAGCCAGCCCAGGGGCGGGAGTCCCCACACAGATACGCAGTATTTT	CASQPRGGSPHTDTQYF
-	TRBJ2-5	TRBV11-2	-	TGTGCCAGCAGCTTCCAGGGCATTGGGGAGACCCAGTACTTC	CASSFQGIGETQYF
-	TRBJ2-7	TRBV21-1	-	TGTGCCAGCAGCAAAGGAAGGCACGGGGGAACCTACGAGCAGTACTTC	CASSKGRHGGTYEQYF
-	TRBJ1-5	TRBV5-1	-	TGCGCCAGCAGCTTGGAGGGGCAGTACAATCAGCCCCAGCATTTT	CASSLEGQYNQPQHF
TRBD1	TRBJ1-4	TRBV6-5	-	TGTGCCAGCAGTTACTTCAGGGGGCTAGGGGAAAAACTGTTTTTT	CASSYFRGLGEKLFF
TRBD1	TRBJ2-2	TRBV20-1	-	TGCAGTGCTAGTCAGGACAGGGGGGCCGGGGAGCTGTTTTTT	CSASQDRGAGELFF
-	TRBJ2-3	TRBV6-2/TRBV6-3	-	TGTGCCAGCAGTATAGAGGATACGCAGTATTTT	CASSIEDTQYF
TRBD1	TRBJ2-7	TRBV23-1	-	TGCGCCAGCAGTCAAGTCACTCGGGACAGGGAACTCGCCTACGAGCAGTACTTC	CASSQVTRDRELAYEQYF
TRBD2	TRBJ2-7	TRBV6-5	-	TGTGCCAGCAGTACTCCGGGACTAGGCTACGAGCAGTACTTC	CASSTPGLGYEQYF
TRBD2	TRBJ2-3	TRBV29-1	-	TGCAGCGTTTGTCAGCCATTAGGGACTAGCGGGGGGGGAGATACGCAGTATTTT	CSVCQPLGTSGGGDTQYF
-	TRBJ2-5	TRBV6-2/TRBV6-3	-	TGTGCCAGCAGTTACCCAAAGACCCAGTACTTC	CASSYPKTQYF
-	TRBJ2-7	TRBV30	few	TGTGCCTGGGGGCGGTTGCGCGAGCAGTACTTC	CAWGRLREQYF
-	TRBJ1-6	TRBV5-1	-	TGCGCCAGCAGCTTGACGGGGATCTATAATTCACCCCTCCACTTT	CASSLTGIYNSPLHF
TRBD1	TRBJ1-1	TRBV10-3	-	TGTGCCATCAGTGTATCGGGGGACAGGTTCGCTTTCTTT	CAISVSGDRFAFF
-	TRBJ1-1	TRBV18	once	TGTGCCAGCTCACGGTTTAGGCCCTCAGGGGAGAACACTGAAGCTTTCTTT	CASSRFRPSGENTEAFF
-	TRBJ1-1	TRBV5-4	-	TGTGCCAGCAGCTTGGCCGGGACACGAATTGAAGCTTTCTTT	CASSLAGTRIEAFF
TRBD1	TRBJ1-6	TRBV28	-	TGTGCCAGCAGTGTTCGGGACAGGGTAAATTCACCCCTCCACTTT	CASSVRDRVNSPLHF
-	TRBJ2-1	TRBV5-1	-	TGCGCCAGCAGCTTGGAAATGACACGAGTTTACAATGAGCAGTTCTTC	CASSLEMTRVYNEQFF
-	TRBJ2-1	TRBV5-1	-	TGCGCCAGCAGCTTCGGGGGTACTTCCTACAATGAGCAGTTCTTC	CASSFGGTSYNEQFF
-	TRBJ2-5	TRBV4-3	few	TGCGCCAGCAGCCAAGAAAACAGGGTTGAGACCCAGTACTTC	CASSQENRVETQYF
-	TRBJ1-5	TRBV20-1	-	TGCAGTGCTAGTTCTACAACAGGGACGCATTTT	CSASSTTGTHF
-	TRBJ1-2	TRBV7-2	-	TGTGCCAGCAGCTTAACGGGGGGGAACTATGGCTACACCTTC	CASSLTGGNYGYTF
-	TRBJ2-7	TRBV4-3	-	TGCGCCAGCAGCCGTCTCAGGGGGGACGAGCAGTACTTC	CASSRLRGDEQYF